These T cell receptor beta chains were read from a single sample in a study of blood T cell repertoires in COVID-19. Here immunoSEQ multiplex PCR was the method, and the copy in TCRdb shows in-frame clones only, minus some. The table lists approximately 210,000 clones, about 90% of them singletons. The sequenced sample was PBMCs or T cells enriched from blood (not recorded which). Receptor source: a woman between 45 and 65 years old with acute COVID-19. CDR3s include the opening cysteine and the closing phenylalanine or tryptophan. The order of the fields is D gene, V gene, clone size, J gene, CDR3 protein, CDR3 DNA. D genes are given only for firm matches. Clone size is not always given. Where it is, it says once, few, many or a class for expanded clones.

>TRBD2|TRBV3-1/TRBV3-2|few|TRBJ2-3
CASSRSGRGGTDTQYF
TGTGCCAGCAGCCGAAGCGGGAGAGGAGGCACAGATACGCAGTATTTT
>TRBD1|TRBV5-4|-|TRBJ2-1
CASSLPVAGGNEQFF
TGTGCCAGCAGCCTCCCAGTGGCAGGGGGAAATGAGCAGTTCTTC
>-|TRBV7-9|-|TRBJ1-1
CASSPQVDTEAFF
TGTGCCAGCAGTCCCCAGGTTGACACTGAAGCTTTCTTT
>TRBD1|TRBV7-2|once|TRBJ2-7
CASNIQGPAYEQYF
TGTGCCAGCAACATACAGGGGCCCGCCTACGAGCAGTACTTC
>-|TRBV30|once|TRBJ1-1
CAWTEWAGPSEAFF
TGTGCCTGGACCGAATGGGCTGGCCCCAGTGAAGCTTTCTTT
>-|TRBV28|-|TRBJ2-6
CASSGTTVLSGWANVLTF
TGTGCCAGCAGTGGGACAACAGTATTGAGTGGTTGGGCCAACGTCCTGACTTTC
>TRBD1|TRBV7-9|-|TRBJ2-5
CASSLWTGGQETQYF
TGTGCCAGCAGCCTTTGGACAGGGGGCCAAGAGACCCAGTACTTC
>-|TRBV11-2|-|TRBJ1-5
CASSFDGSRVGQPQHF
TGTGCCAGCAGCTTTGATGGGTCCAGGGTGGGCCAGCCCCAGCATTTT
>TRBD1|TRBV20-1|-|TRBJ1-2
CSASPRGDRIYGYTF
TGCAGTGCTAGTCCCCGGGGGGACAGGATCTATGGCTACACCTTC
>-|TRBV3-1/TRBV3-2|-|TRBJ2-3
CASSPTTGRGSTDTQYF
TGTGCCAGCAGCCCAACGACAGGGCGGGGAAGCACAGATACGCAGTATTTT
>-|TRBV5-1|-|TRBJ1-5
CASSLGGNSNQPQHF
TGCGCCAGCAGCTTGGGAGGAAATAGCAATCAGCCCCAGCATTTT
>TRBD2|TRBV5-1|-|TRBJ2-1
CASSLGAAGELLSEQFF
TGCGCCAGCAGCTTGGGGGCTGCGGGAGAGTTGTTAAGTGAGCAGTTCTTC
>TRBD2|TRBV18|-|TRBJ2-1
CASSPGFGAGGGNEQFF
TGTGCCAGCTCACCCGGGTTCGGAGCGGGAGGTGGTAATGAGCAGTTCTTC
>TRBD2|TRBV30|-|TRBJ2-1
CAWSLASGRGEQFF
TGTGCCTGGAGCCTGGCTAGCGGGAGGGGTGAGCAGTTCTTC
>TRBD1|TRBV27|-|TRBJ1-1
CASSWTGGYSEAFF
TGTGCCAGCAGTTGGACAGGGGGGTACTCTGAAGCTTTCTTT
>TRBD1|TRBV28|-|TRBJ1-4
CASMAGTGGGKLFF
TGTGCCAGCATGGCCGGGACAGGGGGTGGAAAACTGTTTTTT
>TRBD2|TRBV10-3|-|TRBJ2-5
CAISAGGRGETQYF
TGTGCCATCAGCGCGGGAGGAAGAGGAGAGACCCAGTACTTC
>TRBD1|TRBV27|-|TRBJ2-3
CASSLNRGASTDTQYF
TGTGCCAGCAGCCTTAACAGGGGAGCTAGCACAGATACGCAGTATTTT
>-|TRBV27|few|TRBJ1-1
CASSRQENTEAFF
TGTGCCAGCAGTAGACAAGAGAACACTGAAGCTTTCTTT
>-|TRBV12-3/TRBV12-4|once|TRBJ1-2
CASTPGDYGYTF
TGTGCCAGCACCCCAGGCGACTATGGCTACACCTTC
>-|TRBV11-2|-|TRBJ1-6
CASSLGGAYNSPLHF
TGTGCCAGCAGCTTAGGGGGGGCCTATAATTCACCCCTCCACTTT
>TRBD1|TRBV7-8|-|TRBJ1-1
CASSPRDRGVRDTEAFF
TGTGCCAGCAGCCCACGGGACAGGGGAGTTCGGGACACTGAAGCTTTCTTT
>-|TRBV27|once|TRBJ2-1
CASSSGLSSYNEQFF
TGTGCCAGCAGTTCCGGACTAAGTTCCTACAATGAGCAGTTCTTC